In its sample, the clone carrying this T cell receptor beta chain was seen a few times. Its target is not known. This specimen belongs to a study of T cell repertoires in cytomegalovirus infection. At the level of the study: CMV infection together with matching HLA type was indicated by public TCR beta signatures. Points from the study as a whole: CMV carriers with the relevant HLA were identified by cumulative public TCR beta family frequency. Clonotypes of TCR beta that were HLA-C-restricted and CMV-specific dominated the ex vivo response.

MiXCR was run by TCRdb on the reads, yielding one entry per CDR3 protein. The sample gives approximately 500,000 distinct CDR3 sequences, about a quarter of which show up once; under 15% is in the top ten. The CDR3 consists of 13 residues. Trimming pared 3 bases from V and 6 bases from J, leaving 9 bases between. Germline V CDR1 and CDR2: SGHVS, FQNEAQ. The TCR comes from a human donor in good health (CMV status not recorded). Some clones in this sample may be carry-over from other donors' samples. This sequence joins TRBV7-8 and TRBJ1-5; no clear D gene. Sequenced: PBMCs. In DNA form, the CDR3 reads TGTGCCAGCAGCTTGGTTCATAGTCAGCCCCAGCATTTT. It specifies CASSLVHSQPQHF.